This TCR beta chain was found in a study of T-cell reconstitution after alpha-beta-depleted transplantation in children. CDR1 is SGHRS, CDR2 YFSETQ, per germline. Trimming shortened V by 4 bases and J by 3 bases, and 10 bases separated the two germline ends. The CDR3 totals 13 residues. Unique molecular identifiers tagged the TCRbeta library. MiXCR was run by TCRdb on the PCR reads, yielding one entry per CDR3 protein. The table includes under 300,000 distinct CDR3 sequences, about 8.8% detected once. In its sample, this clonotype was seen many times. V is TRBV5-1 and J is TRBJ1-2, with D perhaps TRBD1 (5 bases). The clonotype originates from a human donor who donated a stem cell graft to a child with SCID. This specimen was PBMCs from the stem cell graft donor, taken from the stem cell graft. The CDR3, as DNA: TGCGCCAGCAGCCTGGGACCGGACTATGGCTACACCTTC. Protein product: CASSLGPDYGYTF.